These T cell receptor beta chains were read from a single sample in a study of T cell changes during pregnancy in multiple sclerosis. This table comes from immunoSEQ multiplex PCR, and its TCRdb copy is limited to in-frame clones, with some not included. The table shows roughly 40,000 clones, with 90% to 95% occurring only once. The sample here was CD8+ T cells from peripheral blood mononuclear cells, taken before pregnancy. These receptors came from a female donor with multiple sclerosis, enrolled in a pregnancy study. The CDR3 runs from the conserved cysteine through the conserved F or W. The order of the fields is clone size, J gene, V gene, D gene, CDR3 DNA, CDR3 protein. A D gene is named only where the DNA matches it firmly. Size tells how often a clone was seen (once, few, many) or the class of an expanded clone, and some rows leave it out.

>NA|TRBJ1-2|TRBV29-1|NA
TGCAGCGTTGATTATTTCTATGGCTACACCTTC
CSVDYFYGYTF
>few|TRBJ2-7|TRBV2|NA
TGTGCCAGCGGGGTGGAGGGGCAGTACTTC
CASGVEGQYF
>NA|TRBJ2-7|TRBV28|TRBD1
TGTGCCAGCAGTCCACGGACAGGCTCCTACGAGCAGTACTTC
CASSPRTGSYEQYF
>once|TRBJ2-1|TRBV5-6|TRBD2
TGTGCCAGCAGCCTTAGCGGGAGTCTGAGTGAGCAGTTCTTC
CASSLSGSLSEQFF
>NA|TRBJ1-4|TRBV6-1|TRBD1
TGTGCCAGCTCCCTTAGGCAGGGGGGTGAAAAACTGTTTTTT
CASSLRQGGEKLFF
>once|TRBJ1-5|TRBV19|TRBD1
TGTGCCAGCGGACAGGGATGGGGTCAGCCCCAGCATTTT
CASGQGWGQPQHF
>NA|TRBJ2-5|TRBV7-9|TRBD1
TGTGCCAGCCTCGACACAGGGGCGGTGGAGACCCAGTACTTC
CASLDTGAVETQYF
>NA|TRBJ1-5|TRBV7-9|NA
TGTGCCAGCAGCCTAGGCGGTTGGCAGCCCCAGCATTTT
CASSLGGWQPQHF
>NA|TRBJ2-7|TRBV4-1|TRBD1
TGCGCCAGCAGCCAAGCGGGACAGGGTTACGAGCAGTACTTC
CASSQAGQGYEQYF
>once|TRBJ1-1|TRBV30|NA
TGTGCCTGGACCCCCATCGCGGGACTAAACACTGAAGCTTTCTTT
CAWTPIAGLNTEAFF
>NA|TRBJ2-3|TRBV9|NA
TGTGCCAGCAGCGCGAGCACAGATACGCAGTATTTT
CASSASTDTQYF
>NA|TRBJ2-6|TRBV5-1|TRBD2
TGCGCCAGCAGCTTGGAGGTTTGGGACCGACTAGCGGGAGTTCCCGGGGCCAACGTCCTGACTTTC
CASSLEVWDRLAGVPGANVLTF
>NA|TRBJ1-1|TRBV7-9|TRBD1
TGTGCCAGCAGCGCTACGGACAGGGTATTCGATGGTTTCTTT
CASSATDRVFDGFF
>NA|TRBJ2-5|TRBV6-5|NA
TGTGCCAGCAGTTACCCGGGACTTCAAGAGACCCAGTACTTC
CASSYPGLQETQYF
>NA|TRBJ2-7|TRBV6-6|NA
TGTGCCAGCAGCCTGAACAGCTACGAGCAGTACTTC
CASSLNSYEQYF